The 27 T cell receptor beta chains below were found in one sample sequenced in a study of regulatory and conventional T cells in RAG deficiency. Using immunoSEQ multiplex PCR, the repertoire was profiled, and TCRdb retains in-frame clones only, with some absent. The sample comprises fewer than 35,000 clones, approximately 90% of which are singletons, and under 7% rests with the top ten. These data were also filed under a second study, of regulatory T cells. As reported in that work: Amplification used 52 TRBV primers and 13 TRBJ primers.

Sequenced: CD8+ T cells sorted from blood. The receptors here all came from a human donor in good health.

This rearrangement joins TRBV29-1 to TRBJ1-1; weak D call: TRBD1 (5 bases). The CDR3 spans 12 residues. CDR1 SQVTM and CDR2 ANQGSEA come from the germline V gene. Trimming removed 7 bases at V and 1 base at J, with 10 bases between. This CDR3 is CSAPTANTEAFF. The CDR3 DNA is TGCAGCGCTCCGACAGCGAACACTGAAGCTTTCTTT.

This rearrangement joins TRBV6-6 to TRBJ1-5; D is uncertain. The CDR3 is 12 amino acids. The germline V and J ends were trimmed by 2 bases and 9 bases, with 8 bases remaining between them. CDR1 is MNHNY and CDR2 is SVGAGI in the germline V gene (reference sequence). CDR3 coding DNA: TGTGCCAGCAGTTACCTGGAGGGGCCCCAGCATTTT. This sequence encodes CASSYLEGPQHF.

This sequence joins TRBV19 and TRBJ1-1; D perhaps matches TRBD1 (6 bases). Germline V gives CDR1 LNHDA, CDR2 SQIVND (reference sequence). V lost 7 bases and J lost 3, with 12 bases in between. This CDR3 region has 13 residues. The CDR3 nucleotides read TGTGCCAGTATGGGACAACTAGACACTGAAGCTTTCTTT. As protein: CASMGQLDTEAFF. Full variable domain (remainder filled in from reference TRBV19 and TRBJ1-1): DGGITQSPKYLFRKEGQNVTLSCEQNLNHDAMYWYRQDPGQGLRLIYYSQIVNDFQKGDIAEGYSVSREKKESFPLTVTSAQKNPTAFYLCASMGQLDTEAFFGQGTRLTVV.

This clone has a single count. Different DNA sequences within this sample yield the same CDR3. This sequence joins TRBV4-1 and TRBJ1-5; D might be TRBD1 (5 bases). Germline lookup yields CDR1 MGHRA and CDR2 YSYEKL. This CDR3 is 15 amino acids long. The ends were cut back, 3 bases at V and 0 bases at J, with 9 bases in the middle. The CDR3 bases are TGCGCCAGCAGCCAGGACAATTATAGCAATCAGCCCCAGCATTTT. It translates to CASSQDNYSNQPQHF.

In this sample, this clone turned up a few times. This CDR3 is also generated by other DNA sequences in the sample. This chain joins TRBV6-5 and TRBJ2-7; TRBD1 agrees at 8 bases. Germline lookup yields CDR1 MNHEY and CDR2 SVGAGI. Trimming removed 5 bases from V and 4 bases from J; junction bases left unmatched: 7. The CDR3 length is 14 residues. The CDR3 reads CASSPGTGRYEQYF. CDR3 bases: TGTGCCAGCAGTCCCGGGACAGGTCGGTACGAGCAGTACTTC.

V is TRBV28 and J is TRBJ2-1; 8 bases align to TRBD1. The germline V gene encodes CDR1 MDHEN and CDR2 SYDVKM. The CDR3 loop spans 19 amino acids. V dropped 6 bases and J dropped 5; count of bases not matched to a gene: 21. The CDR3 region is CASSLGLTDRENSNNEQFF. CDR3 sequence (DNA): TGTGCCAGCAGCCTGGGTTTGACGGACAGGGAAAATTCTAACAATGAGCAGTTCTTC.

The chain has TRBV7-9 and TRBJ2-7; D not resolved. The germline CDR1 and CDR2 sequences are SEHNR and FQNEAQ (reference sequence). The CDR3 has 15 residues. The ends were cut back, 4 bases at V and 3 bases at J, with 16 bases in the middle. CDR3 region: CASSSTKLFGYEQYF. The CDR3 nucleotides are TGTGCCAGCAGCTCTACAAAACTTTTCGGCTACGAGCAGTACTTC.

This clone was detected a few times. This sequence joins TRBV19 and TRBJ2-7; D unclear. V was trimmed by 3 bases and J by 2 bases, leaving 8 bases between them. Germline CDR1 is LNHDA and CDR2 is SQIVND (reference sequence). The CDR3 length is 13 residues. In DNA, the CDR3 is TGTGCCAGTAGTATGAGTGGCACCTACGAGCAGTACTTC. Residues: CASSMSGTYEQYF.

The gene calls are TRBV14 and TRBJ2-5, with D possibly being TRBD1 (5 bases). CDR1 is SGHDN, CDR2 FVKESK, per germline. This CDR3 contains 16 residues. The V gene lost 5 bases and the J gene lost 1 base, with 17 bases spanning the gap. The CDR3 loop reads CASSGRQTSFQETQYF. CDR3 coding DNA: TGTGCCAGCAGCGGTCGACAGACCTCCTTCCAAGAGACCCAGTACTTC.

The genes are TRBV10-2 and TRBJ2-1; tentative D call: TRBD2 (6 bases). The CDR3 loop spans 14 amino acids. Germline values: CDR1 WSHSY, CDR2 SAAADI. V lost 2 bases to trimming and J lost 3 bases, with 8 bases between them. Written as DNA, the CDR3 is TGCGCCAGCAGTGAGGCCGGGAGCTACAATGAGCAGTTCTTC. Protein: CASSEAGSYNEQFF.

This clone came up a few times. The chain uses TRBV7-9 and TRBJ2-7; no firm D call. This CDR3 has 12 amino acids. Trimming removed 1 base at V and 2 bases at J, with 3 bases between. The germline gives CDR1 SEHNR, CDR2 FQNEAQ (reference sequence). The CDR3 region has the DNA TGTGCCAGCAGCTTAGGCACCTACGAGCAGTACTTC. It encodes CASSLGTYEQYF.

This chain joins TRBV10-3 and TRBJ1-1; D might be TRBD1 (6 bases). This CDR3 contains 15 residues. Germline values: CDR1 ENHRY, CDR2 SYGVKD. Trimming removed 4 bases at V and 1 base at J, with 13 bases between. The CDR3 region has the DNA TGTGCCATCAGTGGTTCCTGGACAGAGAACACTGAAGCTTTCTTT. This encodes CAISGSWTENTEAFF.

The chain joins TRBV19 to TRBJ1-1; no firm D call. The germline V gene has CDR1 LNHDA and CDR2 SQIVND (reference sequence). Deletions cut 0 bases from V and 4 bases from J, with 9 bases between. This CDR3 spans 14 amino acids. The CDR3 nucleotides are TGTGCCAGTAGTATAGAGCAGGCGGCCACTGAAGCTTTCTTT. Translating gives CASSIEQAATEAFF.

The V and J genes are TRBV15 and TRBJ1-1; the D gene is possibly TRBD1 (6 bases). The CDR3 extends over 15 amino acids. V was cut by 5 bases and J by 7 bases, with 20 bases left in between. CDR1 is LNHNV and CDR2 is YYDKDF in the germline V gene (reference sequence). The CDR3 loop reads CATSVPGDRRDEAFF. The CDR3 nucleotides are TGTGCCACCAGCGTTCCCGGCGACAGGCGCGATGAAGCTTTCTTT.

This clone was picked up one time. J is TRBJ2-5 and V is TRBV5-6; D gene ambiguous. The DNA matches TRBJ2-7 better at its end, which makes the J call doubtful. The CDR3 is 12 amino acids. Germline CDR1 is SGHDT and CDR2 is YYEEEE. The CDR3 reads CASSLSSYEQYF. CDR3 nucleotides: TGTGCCAGCAGCTTGAGCTCCTACGAGCAGTACTTC.

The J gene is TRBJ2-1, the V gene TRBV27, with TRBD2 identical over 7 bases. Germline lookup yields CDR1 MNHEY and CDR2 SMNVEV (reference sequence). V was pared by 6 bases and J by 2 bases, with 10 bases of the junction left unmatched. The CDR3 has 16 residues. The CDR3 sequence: CASSRLGEGPYNEQFF. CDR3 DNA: TGTGCCAGCAGCCGGTTGGGGGAGGGGCCCTACAATGAGCAGTTCTTC.

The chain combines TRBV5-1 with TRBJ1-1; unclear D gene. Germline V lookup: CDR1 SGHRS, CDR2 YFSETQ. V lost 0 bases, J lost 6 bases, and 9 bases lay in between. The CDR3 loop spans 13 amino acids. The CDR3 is CASSLGQKPEAFF. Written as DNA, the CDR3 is TGCGCCAGCAGCTTGGGGCAAAAACCTGAAGCTTTCTTT.

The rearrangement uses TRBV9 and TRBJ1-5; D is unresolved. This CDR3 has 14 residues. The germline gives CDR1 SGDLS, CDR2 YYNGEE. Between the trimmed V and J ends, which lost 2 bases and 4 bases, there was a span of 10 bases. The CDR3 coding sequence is TGTGCCAGCAGCGTGAGTGACGGAAATCAGCCCCAGCATTTT. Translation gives CASSVSDGNQPQHF.

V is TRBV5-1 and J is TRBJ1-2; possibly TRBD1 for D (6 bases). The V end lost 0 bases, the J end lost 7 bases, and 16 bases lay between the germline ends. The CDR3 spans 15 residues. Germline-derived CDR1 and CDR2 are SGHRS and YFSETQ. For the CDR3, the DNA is TGCGCCAGCAGCTTGGACGCAGGGGAAACGGGTGGCTACACCTTC. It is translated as CASSLDAGETGGYTF.

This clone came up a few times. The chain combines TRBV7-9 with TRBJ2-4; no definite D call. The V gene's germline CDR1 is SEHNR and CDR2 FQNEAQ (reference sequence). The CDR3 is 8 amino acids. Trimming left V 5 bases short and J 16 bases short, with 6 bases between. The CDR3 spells CASSPPYF. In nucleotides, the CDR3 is TGTGCCAGCAGCCCCCCTTACTTC.

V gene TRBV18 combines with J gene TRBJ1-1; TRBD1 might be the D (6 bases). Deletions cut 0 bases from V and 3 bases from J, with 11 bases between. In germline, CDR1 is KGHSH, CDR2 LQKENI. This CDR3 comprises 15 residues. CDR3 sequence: CASSPPGGPYTEAFF. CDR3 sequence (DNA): TGTGCCAGCTCACCACCGGGGGGGCCTTACACTGAAGCTTTCTTT.

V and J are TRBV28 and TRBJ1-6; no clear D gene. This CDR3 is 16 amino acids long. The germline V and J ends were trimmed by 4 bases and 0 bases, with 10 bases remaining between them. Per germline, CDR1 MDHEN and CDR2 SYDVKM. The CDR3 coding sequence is TGTGCCAGCAGTTCGGTACCTCGCTCCTATAATTCACCCCTCCACTTT. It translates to CASSSVPRSYNSPLHF. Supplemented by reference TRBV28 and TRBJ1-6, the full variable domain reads DVKVTQSSRYLVKRTGEKVFLECVQDMDHENMFWYRQDPGLGLRLIYFSYDVKMKEKGDIPEGYSVSREKKERFSLILESASTNQTSMYLCASSSVPRSYNSPLHFGNGTRLTVT.

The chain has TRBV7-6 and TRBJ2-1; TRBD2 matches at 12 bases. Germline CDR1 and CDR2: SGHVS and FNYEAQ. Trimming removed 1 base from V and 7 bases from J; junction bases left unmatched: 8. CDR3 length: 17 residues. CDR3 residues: CASSLEASGGAGNEQFF. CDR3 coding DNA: TGTGCCAGCAGCTTAGAGGCTAGCGGGGGGGCTGGGAATGAGCAGTTCTTC. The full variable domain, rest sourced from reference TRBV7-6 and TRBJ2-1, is GAGVSQSPRYKVTKRGQDVALRCDPISGHVSLYWYRQALGQGPEFLTYFNYEAQQDKSGLPNDRFSAERPEGSISTLTIQRTEQRDSAMYRCASSLEASGGAGNEQFFGPGTRLTVL.

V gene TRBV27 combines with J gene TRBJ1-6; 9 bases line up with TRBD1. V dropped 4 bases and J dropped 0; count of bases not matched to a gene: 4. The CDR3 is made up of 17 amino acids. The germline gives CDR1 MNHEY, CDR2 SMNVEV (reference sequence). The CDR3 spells CASSWGDRDSYNSPLHF. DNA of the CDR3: TGTGCCAGCAGTTGGGGGGACAGGGACTCCTATAATTCACCCCTCCACTTT.

CDR3 nucleotide sequence: TGTGCCAGCAGTTTCCGGGACAGGGGGCCGTACGAGCAGTACTTC. This translates into CASSFRDRGPYEQYF. The chain uses TRBV28 and TRBJ2-7; TRBD1 matches at 12 bases. The CDR3 contains 15 residues. V was clipped by 3 bases and J by 4 bases; unmatched bases: 4. Germline V lookup: CDR1 MDHEN, CDR2 SYDVKM.

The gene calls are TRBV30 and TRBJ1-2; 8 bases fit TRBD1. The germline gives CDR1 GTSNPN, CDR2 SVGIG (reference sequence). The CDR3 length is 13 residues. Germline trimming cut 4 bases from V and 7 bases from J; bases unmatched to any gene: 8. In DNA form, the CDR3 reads TGTGCCTGGACTCCAGGGGGCCTCCCTGGCTACACCTTC. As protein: CAWTPGGLPGYTF.

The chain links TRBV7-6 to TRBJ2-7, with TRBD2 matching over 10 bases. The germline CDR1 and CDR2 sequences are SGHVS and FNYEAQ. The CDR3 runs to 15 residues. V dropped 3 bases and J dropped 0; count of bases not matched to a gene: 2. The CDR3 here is CASSLGTSDSYEQYF. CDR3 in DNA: TGTGCCAGCAGCTTGGGGACTAGCGACTCCTACGAGCAGTACTTC.